This T cell receptor (beta chain) comes out of a study of T-cell reconstitution after alpha-beta-depleted transplantation in children. Whole-study findings and limits: T-cell counts and diversity at one year following transplant were attributed mainly to newly produced T cells. TCRbeta diversity was high at day 60 in some patients (a result of surviving recipient T cells and thymic progenitors). Expanded clones from the graft, numbering several hundred, reportedly supplied alpha-beta T cells about two months after transplant.

As it was prepared, the TCRbeta library received unique molecular identifiers. A single record per CDR3 protein comes from TCRdb applying MiXCR to the PCR reads. The sample lists a few hundred thousand distinct CDR3 sequences, roughly a tenth seen once, with 7.5% in the top ten. The sample holds many counts of this clonotype. Antigen unknown. The source material was PBMCs, sampled before TCRalphabeta/CD19-depleted stem cell transplant. The sequence was collected from a boy under two years old with acute myeloid leukemia, due to receive a stem cell transplant.

The CDR3 bases are TGCGCCAGCAGCTTGGATGAGGACAGGACTAATGAAAAACTGTTTTTT. Its translation is CASSLDEDRTNEKLFF. The gene calls are TRBV5-1 and TRBJ1-4, with 7 positions matching TRBD1. The CDR3 contains 16 residues. The germline gives CDR1 SGHRS, CDR2 YFSETQ. After removal of 0 bases from V and 2 bases from J, the junction contained 4 bases not matched to a gene.